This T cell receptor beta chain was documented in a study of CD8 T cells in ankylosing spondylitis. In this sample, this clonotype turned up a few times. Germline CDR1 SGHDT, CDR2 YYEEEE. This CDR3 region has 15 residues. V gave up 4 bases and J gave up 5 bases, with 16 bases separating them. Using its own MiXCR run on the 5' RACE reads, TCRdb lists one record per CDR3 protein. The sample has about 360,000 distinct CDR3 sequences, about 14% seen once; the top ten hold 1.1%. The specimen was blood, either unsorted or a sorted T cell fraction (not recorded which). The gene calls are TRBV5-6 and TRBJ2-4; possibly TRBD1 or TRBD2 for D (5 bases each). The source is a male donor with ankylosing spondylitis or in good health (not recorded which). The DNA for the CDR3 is TGTGCCAGCAGCCCTGAGGGGTCCGTTCAAAACATTCAGTACTTC. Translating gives CASSPEGSVQNIQYF.